This T cell receptor beta chain was sequenced in a study of a mutant IDH1 vaccine in newly diagnosed glioma. Study-level information: Patients were started on vaccination 4-6 weeks after radiotherapy alone, or with temozolomide cycles. It was radiotherapy, temozolomide, or both that patients received previously, with most receiving both. Treated patients had a mean age of around 40 years and a sex split that was roughly 60% male and 37.5% female.

As concerns this clone: Its antigen remains unidentified.

As to time point: week 11, during vaccination. What each vaccine dose contained was 300 ug of mutant IDH1 20-mer peptide, accompanied by topical imiquimod. Germline trimming cut 5 bases from V and 2 bases from J; bases unmatched to any gene: 7. Germline V lookup: CDR1 SEHNR, CDR2 FQNEAQ (reference sequence). This CDR3 comprises 15 residues. General study findings and limits: Seemingly, top peripheral T cell clonotype changes bore no relation to pseudoprogression.

Repertoires were generated with immunoSEQ multiplex PCR, while TCRdb's copy carries only in-frame clones and drops some. The sample lists about 40,000 clones, 84% occurring once. The chain couples TRBV7-9 to TRBJ2-7; TRBD1 matches 9 bases. This sequence was found in a man aged 40-49 years with glioma. The sequencing here drew on PBMCs, taken from a glioma patient whose treatment included an IDH1 peptide vaccine. The CDR3 region is CASSHRDRAAYEQYF. The CDR3 DNA reads TGTGCCAGCAGCCACCGGGACAGGGCAGCCTACGAGCAGTACTTC.